A selection of T cell receptor beta chains follows, all from one sample in a study of T cell responses to AZD1222 COVID-19 vaccine. Some clones are missing from TCRdb's copy, which holds only in-frame ones; the method was immunoSEQ multiplex PCR. This table has 110,000 to 150,000 clones, 93% appearing once. The specimen was peripheral blood, collected after recovery from COVID-19. The receptors shown here come from an adult who had recovered from COVID-19. The conserved cysteine and the conserved F or W are not part of the CDR3 here. Fields, in order: CDR3 protein, clone size, J gene, V gene. The listing skips clone size in some rows; elsewhere it reads once, few, many or a size class.

CDR3: ASSLYTNTEAF
size: .
J: TRBJ1-1
V: TRBV2

CDR3: ASSLKYEQY
size: .
J: TRBJ2-7
V: TRBV28

CDR3: ASSQDYGRERWVKNIQY
size: .
J: TRBJ2-4
V: TRBV4-1

CDR3: ASTNPGGSGYT
size: .
J: TRBJ1-2
V: TRBV12-3/TRBV12-4

CDR3: ASGGARGNTIY
size: few
J: TRBJ1-3
V: TRBV28

CDR3: ASSRSSYNSPLH
size: .
J: TRBJ1-6
V: TRBV5-6

CDR3: ASSPGVQRGKAF
size: few
J: TRBJ1-1
V: TRBV4-2

CDR3: ATSPSLSRWEGADEQY
size: .
J: TRBJ2-7
V: TRBV15

CDR3: SVLVGEQY
size: .
J: TRBJ2-7
V: TRBV29-1

CDR3: ASSERGQTNYGYT
size: .
J: TRBJ1-2
V: TRBV6-1

CDR3: ASSLQGLGRPYNEQF
size: .
J: TRBJ2-1
V: TRBV5-4

CDR3: ASIEDRDHETQY
size: .
J: TRBJ2-5
V: TRBV2

CDR3: ASSFSGGKTEAF
size: .
J: TRBJ1-1
V: TRBV28

CDR3: ASRSDRVWTEAF
size: .
J: TRBJ1-1
V: TRBV12-2

CDR3: ASSPPDVYGYT
size: .
J: TRBJ1-2
V: TRBV18

CDR3: ATSSLRDGQEQF
size: .
J: TRBJ2-1
V: TRBV15

CDR3: ASTIGGPEETQY
size: .
J: TRBJ2-5
V: TRBV28

CDR3: ASRRDNNEQY
size: .
J: TRBJ2-7
V: TRBV3-1/TRBV3-2

CDR3: ASSFSRGGYT
size: .
J: TRBJ1-2
V: TRBV13

CDR3: ASRSRNYGYT
size: .
J: TRBJ1-2
V: TRBV6-5

CDR3: ASSPRGVAPNEKLF
size: .
J: TRBJ1-4
V: TRBV18

CDR3: ASSSTQQGRNQPQH
size: .
J: TRBJ1-5
V: TRBV11-3